The entry below describes one T cell receptor beta chain. This sample includes further DNA sequences coding for the same CDR3. Germline assignment: CDR1 SQVTM and CDR2 ANQGSEA. Trimming took 6 bases from V and 2 from J; bases not matched to a gene: 5. The CDR3 totals 13 residues. It was at deep level that the assay was run. The repertoire was sequenced with immunoSEQ multiplex PCR; TCRdb's copy has only in-frame clones and lacks some. The sample contains fewer than 850,000 clones, about 96% of which appear only once. This entry comes from a study of shared clonotypes between healthy human individuals. CD45RO-negative cells were positively selected for CCR7, leaving out terminally differentiated effector memory CD45RA+ cells.

Source material: naive CD8+ T cells sorted from blood. The rearrangement joins TRBV29-1 to TRBJ2-7; TRBD1 aligns across 9 bases. This receptor was obtained from a man aged 30 to 45 in good health. CDR3 sequence: CSVAGQGTYEQYF. The DNA of the CDR3 is TGCAGCGTCGCGGGACAGGGAACCTACGAGCAGTACTTC.